Below, 20 T cell receptor beta chains from the same sample are listed, as sequenced in a study of CD8+CD57+ T cells in acquired aplastic anemia. Genomic DNA constituted the template upon which TCR beta VDJ and CDR3 profiling was performed. MiXCR, run by TCRdb on the reads, gives a single entry per CDR3 protein. The profile shows around 170,000 distinct CDR3 sequences, around 45% of them singletons. Sequenced patients had shown CD8+CD57+ cell expansion by flow cytometry. Sample: sorted CD4+, CD8+, or CD8+CD57+ T cells (not recorded which) from PBMCs. The receptors stem from a human donor with aplastic anemia.

The chain uses TRBV20-1 and TRBJ2-5; TRBD1 matches at 9 bases. The CDR3 extends over 13 amino acids. The J segment lost 13 bases and the V segment lost 5 bases, leaving 14 bases of the junction unmatched. In germline, CDR1 is DFQATT, CDR2 SNEGSKA (reference sequence). The CDR3 sequence is CSASDRGDGGSYF. DNA of the CDR3: TGCAGTGCTTCTGACAGGGGGGATGGGGGCTCGTACTTC.

The chain uses TRBV10-3 and TRBJ2-7; 9 bases agree with TRBD1. The CDR3 is 16 residues long. CDR1 and CDR2 from the germline V gene are ENHRY and SYGVKD. V was clipped by 8 bases and J by 6 bases; unmatched bases: 17. The CDR3 region is CAISRQGVNTRAEQYF. CDR3 sequence (DNA): TGTGCCATCTCTAGACAGGGGGTGAACACTAGGGCCGAGCAGTACTTC.

The V gene is TRBV24-1, the J gene TRBJ2-3; possibly TRBD2 for D (5 bases). Germline V gene lookup returns CDR1 KGHDR and CDR2 SFDVKD. Between the trimmed V and J ends, which lost 4 bases and 5 bases, there was a span of 9 bases. The CDR3 covers 13 residues. CDR3 in amino acids: CATSELGGDTQYF. The CDR3 DNA reads TGTGCCACCAGTGAACTAGGCGGAGATACGCAGTATTTT.

Concerning this clonotype: This clone may be a read error of a much larger clone one base away. CDR3 protein: CASGLQGSGNTIYF. CDR3 sequence (DNA): TGTGCCAGCGGCTTACAGGGCTCTGGAAACACCATATATTTT. The genes are TRBV5-4 and TRBJ1-3, with a possible D match to TRBD1 (6 bases). CDR3 length: 14 amino acids. The germline CDR1 and CDR2 sequences are SGHNT and YYREEE (reference sequence).

V and J are TRBV20-1 and TRBJ2-2, with D possibly being TRBD1 (5 bases). Trimming cost V 2 bases and J 1 base, with 8 bases left between them. CDR1 and CDR2 from the germline V gene are DFQATT and SNEGSKA (reference sequence). The CDR3 has 14 residues. The DNA for the CDR3 is TGCAGTGCTAGAACAGGTTTGAACACCGGGGAGCTGTTTTTT. This codes for CSARTGLNTGELFF.

This clonotype was picked up a small number of times. V gene TRBV24-1 combines with J gene TRBJ2-5; TRBD2 matches 11 bases. V shed 9 bases, J shed 5 bases, and the junction held 7 bases outside the gene matches. This CDR3 has 14 residues. Germline V CDR1 and CDR2: KGHDR, SFDVKD. CDR3 amino acids: CATALAGAAETQYF. The DNA of the CDR3 is TGTGCCACCGCACTAGCGGGAGCTGCGGAGACCCAGTACTTC.

This chain uses TRBV6-5 with TRBJ1-6, with D possibly being TRBD1 (5 bases). The V and J ends lost 2 bases and 8 bases respectively, with 7 bases between them. The germline gives CDR1 MNHEY, CDR2 SVGAGI. The CDR3 runs to 13 residues. In nucleotides, the CDR3 is TGTGCCAGCAGTTACATGGGACATTCACCCCTCCACTTT. Protein product: CASSYMGHSPLHF.

This chain links TRBV7-2 with TRBJ1-1; D gene uncertain. With 6 bases removed from V and 4 bases from J, the gap between germline ends came to 12 bases. The CDR3 runs to 13 residues. Germline V gene sequence: CDR1 SGHTA, CDR2 FQGNSA. The CDR3 sequence: CASRERRVTEAFF. CDR3 DNA: TGTGCCAGCAGGGAGAGGAGGGTCACTGAAGCTTTCTTT.

The sample holds many counts of this clonotype. This rearrangement joins TRBV20-1 to TRBJ2-7; 7 bases match TRBD2. Germline V gives CDR1 DFQATT, CDR2 SNEGSKA (reference sequence). With 5 bases clipped from V and 5 bases from J, the junction kept 15 bases outside the gene matches. The CDR3 contains 15 residues. DNA for the CDR3: TGCAGTGCTGGCGGATGGCGGGAGTCACCCGACGAGCAGTACTTC. It encodes CSAGGWRESPDEQYF.

The chain employs TRBV20-1 and TRBJ2-1; D is possibly TRBD1 (6 bases). Per germline, CDR1 DFQATT and CDR2 SNEGSKA (reference sequence). The CDR3 sequence is 12 residues long. With 5 bases removed from V and 6 bases from J, the gap between germline ends came to 11 bases. DNA of the CDR3: TGCAGTGCTTCCGGGACAATCAATGAGCAGTTCTTC. This gives the protein CSASGTINEQFF.

V usage is TRBV5-1 and J usage is TRBJ2-3; maybe TRBD2 (5 bases). Germline CDR1 SGHRS, CDR2 YFSETQ. The V gene lost 0 bases and the J gene lost 1 base, with 12 bases spanning the gap. The CDR3 is 16 amino acids. The CDR3 protein is CASSLGLALGTDTQYF. In DNA form, the CDR3 reads TGCGCCAGCAGCTTGGGGCTAGCCTTAGGCACAGATACGCAGTATTTT. Using reference TRBV5-1 and TRBJ2-3 for the parts outside the CDR3, the full variable domain is KAGVTQTPRYLIKTRGQQVTLSCSPISGHRSVSWYQQTPGQGLQFLFEYFSETQRNKGNFPGRFSGRQFSNSRSEMNVSTLELGDSALYLCASSLGLALGTDTQYFGPGTRLTVL.

This clonotype has ten or more counts. The chain combines TRBV6-1 with TRBJ2-3; D gene uncertain. This CDR3 region has 13 residues. Germline V gene data show CDR1 as MNHNS and CDR2 as SASEGT. The germline V and J ends were trimmed by 0 bases and 2 bases, with 3 bases remaining between them. CDR3 in amino acids: CASSEAFTDTQYF. The CDR3 DNA reads as TGTGCCAGCAGTGAAGCGTTCACAGATACGCAGTATTTT.

This clonotype was counted at least ten times. V usage is TRBV5-1 and J usage is TRBJ2-7, with 8 bases identical to TRBD1. The germline gives CDR1 SGHRS, CDR2 YFSETQ. V lost 4 bases and J lost 5; bases outside the gene matches: 8. CDR3 size: 14 residues. DNA for the CDR3: TGCGCCAGCAGCCTAAGACAGGGGAACAACGAGCAGTACTTC. This sequence encodes CASSLRQGNNEQYF. Drawing the rest from reference TRBV5-1 and TRBJ2-7, the complete variable domain is KAGVTQTPRYLIKTRGQQVTLSCSPISGHRSVSWYQQTPGQGLQFLFEYFSETQRNKGNFPGRFSGRQFSNSRSEMNVSTLELGDSALYLCASSLRQGNNEQYFGPGTRLTVT.

The chain is built from TRBV20-1 and TRBJ1-6; the match to TRBD1 covers 8 bases. CDR1 is DFQATT and CDR2 is SNEGSKA in the germline V gene (reference sequence). V was pared by 6 bases and J by 7 bases, with 17 bases of the junction left unmatched. The CDR3 consists of 17 residues. In DNA form, the CDR3 reads TGCAGTGCCCAAGGGGGGGGAACAGGGGGATGGAATTCACCCCTCCACTTT. Amino acid sequence: CSAQGGGTGGWNSPLHF.

This clonotype was found a few times. V and J are TRBV5-1 and TRBJ1-5; D might be TRBD1 (6 bases). The CDR3 length is 13 residues. Germline CDR1 is SGHRS and CDR2 is YFSETQ. Trimming cost V 4 bases and J 5 bases, with 10 bases left between them. The CDR3 sequence is CASSKDSYQPQHF. CDR3 bases: TGCGCCAGCAGCAAGGACAGCTATCAGCCCCAGCATTTT. Drawing the rest from reference TRBV5-1 and TRBJ1-5, the complete variable domain is KAGVTQTPRYLIKTRGQQVTLSCSPISGHRSVSWYQQTPGQGLQFLFEYFSETQRNKGNFPGRFSGRQFSNSRSEMNVSTLELGDSALYLCASSKDSYQPQHFGDGTRLSIL.

This clonotype was detected a few times. A much larger clone differs from this one at a single base, so this may be a read error. The J gene is TRBJ1-1, the V gene TRBV20-1; D not certain. Germline lookup yields CDR1 DFQATT and CDR2 SNEGSKA (reference sequence). Trimming pared 1 base from V and 5 bases from J, leaving 8 bases between. The CDR3 is 12 residues long. CDR3 in amino acids: CSARVINTEAFF. In DNA, the CDR3 is TGCAGTGCTAGAGTAATAAATACTGAAGCTTTCTTT.

This clonotype has at least ten counts. This chain joins TRBV19 and TRBJ2-6; D is perhaps TRBD1 (6 bases). This CDR3 has 17 amino acids. The V gene's germline CDR1 is LNHDA and CDR2 SQIVND (reference sequence). The V end lost 5 bases, the J end lost 4 bases, and 18 bases lay between the germline ends. The CDR3 is CASSVQGLSSGANVLTF. DNA for the CDR3: TGTGCCAGTAGTGTTCAGGGGCTCAGTTCCGGGGCCAACGTCCTGACTTTC.

V and J are TRBV4-3 and TRBJ2-7, with D maybe TRBD1 (7 bases). The germline V gene has CDR1 LGHNA and CDR2 YSLEER. V was shortened by 0 bases and J by 5 bases, with 11 bases between the two germline ends. The length of the CDR3 is 14 residues. CDR3 bases: TGCGCCAGCAGCCAAGATCGCAGGGGGGACGAGCAGTACTTC. This translates into CASSQDRRGDEQYF.

Ten or more counts support this clonotype. The chain couples TRBV4-1 to TRBJ1-5, with D perhaps TRBD1 (5 bases). Trimming removed 0 bases from V and 6 bases from J, with 12 bases in between. Germline V gene lookup returns CDR1 MGHRA and CDR2 YSYEKL. The CDR3 consists of 15 residues. The CDR3 DNA follows: TGCGCCAGCAGCCAAGATAGCCAGGGTGGTCAGCCCCAGCATTTT. This gives the protein CASSQDSQGGQPQHF.

Of note for this clonotype: Since a much larger clone is just one base distant, this may be a read error. This chain uses TRBV15 with TRBJ1-6; D unclear. Germline V gene data show CDR1 as LNHNV and CDR2 as YYDKDF (reference sequence). The V end was cut by 1 base, the J end by 11 bases, with 15 bases between. The CDR3 covers 15 residues. The CDR3 sequence: CATSRGTTGDPPLHF. In DNA, the CDR3 is TGTGCCACCAGCAGAGGGACCACGGGAGATCCACCCCTCCACTTT.